This entry describes one T cell receptor (beta chain). Its antigen remains unidentified. The authors ran a second PCR of 7 to 11 cycles using a sample-barcoded 5' primer and a J-beta primer mix. In TCRdb, the 5' RACE reads were re-called with MiXCR into one record per CDR3 protein. The table records just under 550,000 distinct CDR3 sequences, 20% to 30% of them present only once. J gave up 10 bases and V 3 bases, and 9 bases lay outside the gene matches. Germline CDR1 is MGHRA and CDR2 is YSYEKL. The CDR3 spans 15 residues. The data were obtained in a study of blood T cells in healthy people across ages. Whole-study findings and limits: Roughly linear age-related decline in beta diversity appeared, significant by age around 42.

These data are also associated with another study on T cells of mothers and their children. That work adds: Overlap in related mother-child pairs always slightly exceeded unrelated pairs, never significantly.

Material for sequencing was blood. The chain has TRBV4-1 and TRBJ2-1, with TRBD2 identical over 10 bases. The source is a boy aged 5-17 years in good health. The CDR3 spells CASSHMPLAGDEQFF. Here the CDR3 DNA reads TGCGCCAGCAGCCATATGCCTCTAGCGGGAGACGAGCAGTTCTTC.